The 3 T cell receptor beta chains in this list originate from one sample, sequenced in a study of blood T cell repertoires in COVID-19. TCRdb's table, derived via immunoSEQ multiplex PCR, lists solely in-frame clones and lacks some. The sample has some 140,000 clones; 65% to 80% are singletons. Sequencing was performed on peripheral blood. Receptors originate from a man older than 75 with acute or convalescent COVID-19.

This rearrangement joins TRBV28 to TRBJ2-3, with a tentative D call TRBD1 (6 bases). V lost 4 bases to trimming and J lost 4 bases, with 12 bases between them. This CDR3 has 14 residues. Germline V gene sequence: CDR1 MDHEN, CDR2 SYDVKM. CDR3 DNA sequence: TGTGCCAGCAGTTCCGGACAGATGCCAGATACGCAGTATTTT. Residues: CASSSGQMPDTQYF.

The V call is TRBV19, the J call TRBJ1-2; 7 nucleotides match TRBD1. This CDR3 is 13 amino acids long. Trimming took 6 bases from V and 4 from J; bases not matched to a gene: 5. CDR1 and CDR2 (germline): LNHDA, SQIVND (reference sequence). The CDR3 sequence is CASSPQGVYGYTF. The CDR3 bases are TGTGCCAGTAGCCCTCAGGGGGTCTATGGCTACACCTTC.

V is TRBV7-9 and J is TRBJ1-1; 7 nucleotides match TRBD1. The CDR3 is made up of 13 amino acids. The V segment lost 7 bases and the J segment 2 bases; nucleotides outside the gene matches: 4. The germline gives CDR1 SEHNR, CDR2 FQNEAQ (reference sequence). The CDR3 bases are TGTGCCAGCAACTGGGACAGCAACACTGAAGCTTTCTTT. Amino acids: CASNWDSNTEAFF.